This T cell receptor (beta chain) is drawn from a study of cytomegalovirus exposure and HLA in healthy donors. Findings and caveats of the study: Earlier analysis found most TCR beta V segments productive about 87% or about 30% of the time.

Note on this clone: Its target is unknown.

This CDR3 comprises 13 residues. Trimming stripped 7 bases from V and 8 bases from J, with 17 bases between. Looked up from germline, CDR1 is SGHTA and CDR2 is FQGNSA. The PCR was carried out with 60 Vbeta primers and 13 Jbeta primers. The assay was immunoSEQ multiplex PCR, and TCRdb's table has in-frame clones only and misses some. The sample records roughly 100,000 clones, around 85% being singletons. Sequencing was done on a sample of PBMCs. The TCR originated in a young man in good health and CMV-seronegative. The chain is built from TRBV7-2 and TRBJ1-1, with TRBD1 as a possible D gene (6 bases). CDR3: CASTRPGQGEAFF. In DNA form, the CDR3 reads TGTGCCAGCACCAGACCGGGGCAGGGGGAAGCTTTCTTT.